This T cell receptor (beta chain) was obtained from a study of T cell responses to AZD1222 COVID-19 vaccine. Produced via immunoSEQ multiplex PCR; TCRdb's table is partial and in-frame only. The sample has 150,000 to 200,000 clones, 90% to 95% seen once; the top ten hold around 0.99%. Germline V gene lookup returns CDR1 MGHRA and CDR2 YSYEKL. This CDR3 has 15 residues. The sample holds one count of this clone. What it recognizes is unknown. The junction does not match germline at one end; this may be a read error. Study observations and caveats: Spike-specific TCRs gained breadth and depth after people received two AZD1222 doses. The repertoires were collected only after the peak T cell response. A mostly white British donor set with more females was recruited, and clonal diversity was possibly underestimated.

V gene TRBV4-1 combines with J gene TRBJ2-5; 7 bases are shared with TRBD1. The starting material was peripheral blood, obtained 28 days after the second AZD1222 dose. This TCR came from an adult who received the AZD1222 COVID-19 vaccine. CDR3 bases: TGCGCCAGCAGCCAAGTTGGACAGGAGCAAGGGACCCAGTACTTC. It translates to CASSQVGQEQGTQYF.